The 16 T cell receptor beta chains presented below share a single source sample, sequenced in a study of monozygotic twins with inflammatory bowel disease. No DNA is given; TCRdb re-called the 5' RACE reads and lists each CDR3 protein once. Its table lists 140,000 to 150,000 distinct CDR3 sequences. Sequenced material: blood. The source is a human donor with ulcerative colitis or Crohn's disease, or a healthy co-twin of an affected twin (not recorded which).

The rearrangement uses TRBV5-1 and TRBJ2-2; TCRdb returns TRBD2, unconfirmable since there is no DNA. Germline V gives CDR1 SGHRS, CDR2 YFSETQ. The CDR3 runs to 16 residues. The CDR3: CASSHSLAGDTGELFF.

The rearrangement joins TRBV6-1 to TRBJ2-1; no DNA is available, so the TRBD2 call from TCRdb remains unchecked. Germline CDR1 reads MNHNS; CDR2 reads SASEGT. This CDR3 region has 16 residues. The CDR3 loop is CASSEVEGRSYNEQFF.

This chain joins TRBV4-3 and TRBJ1-1. The CDR3 spans 15 residues. The V gene's germline CDR1 is LGHNA and CDR2 YSLEER. This chain's CDR3 is CASSQDAGVNTEAFF.

This chain joins TRBV6-1 and TRBJ1-5. The CDR3 totals 15 residues. Germline lookup yields CDR1 MNHNS and CDR2 SASEGT. CDR3 region: CASSEAMDFHQPQHF.

The chain employs TRBV11-2 and TRBJ2-7. The CDR3 has 17 amino acids. The germline V gene has CDR1 SGHAT and CDR2 FQNNGV. Here the CDR3 reads CASSLDLASENSYEQYF.

This rearrangement joins TRBV20-1 to TRBJ2-1; TCRdb indicates TRBD2, and absent DNA this call remains unverified. This CDR3 has 13 amino acids. Germline V gene data show CDR1 as DFQATT and CDR2 as SNEGSKA (reference sequence). Here the CDR3 reads CSARSGSHNEQFF.

This rearrangement joins TRBV5-1 to TRBJ2-4. The CDR3 spans 15 residues. Germline V gene data show CDR1 as SGHRS and CDR2 as YFSETQ. CDR3 sequence: CASSSSLIAKNIQYF.

The V gene is TRBV15, the J gene TRBJ1-2; lacking DNA, the TRBD1 call made by TCRdb goes unchecked. The V gene's germline CDR1 is LNHNV and CDR2 YYDKDF (reference sequence). The CDR3 totals 15 residues. The CDR3 here is CATSRDWGSQHGYTF. Full variable domain (remainder filled in from reference TRBV15 and TRBJ1-2): DAMVIQNPRYQVTQFGKPVTLSCSQTLNHNVMYWYQQKSSQAPKLLFHYYDKDFNNEADTPDNFQSRRPNTSFCFLDIRSPGLGDTAMYLCATSRDWGSQHGYTFGSGTRLTVV.

The chain recombines TRBV14 with TRBJ2-2. In germline, CDR1 is SGHDN, CDR2 FVKESK. The CDR3 covers 15 residues. Here the CDR3 reads CASSQEWGFTGELFF.

The J gene is TRBJ2-2, the V gene TRBV5-6; the TCRdb D gene call, TRBD1, has no DNA to confirm it. This CDR3 comprises 16 residues. From germline, CDR1 is SGHDT and CDR2 YYEEEE. The CDR3 sequence: CASSLEGTRYTGELFF.

The chain recombines TRBV30 with TRBJ2-1. The CDR3 contains 11 residues. Germline V lookup: CDR1 GTSNPN, CDR2 SVGIG (reference sequence). The CDR3 sequence: CAWSIYNEQFF.

The chain uses TRBV24-1 and TRBJ2-5; the TRBD1 assignment by TCRdb is unverifiable without DNA. Germline V gene data show CDR1 as KGHDR and CDR2 as SFDVKD. CDR3 length equals 15 residues. CDR3 residues: CATSEGGRDQETQYF.

The chain employs TRBV7-2 and TRBJ1-6; TCRdb gives TRBD1 as the D gene, but with no DNA this cannot be confirmed. The CDR3 has 15 amino acids. Germline loops: CDR1 SGHTA, CDR2 FQGNSA. The CDR3 reads CASRPAGTGDSPLHF. The complete variable domain, with remaining parts taken from reference TRBV7-2 and TRBJ1-6, reads GAGVSQSPSNKVTEKGKDVELRCDPISGHTALYWYRQSLGQGLEFLIYFQGNSAPDKSGLPSDRFSAERTGGSVSTLTIQRTQQEDSAVYLCASRPAGTGDSPLHFGNGTRLTVT.

The rearrangement links TRBV12-5 to TRBJ2-1; no DNA is available, so the TRBD2 call from TCRdb remains unchecked. Per germline, CDR1 LGHNT and CDR2 FRNRAP. The CDR3 length is 13 residues. The CDR3 loop is CASGSTSRNEQFF.

The chain couples TRBV6-2 or TRBV6-3 to TRBJ2-1. Germline V CDR1 and CDR2: MNHEY, SVGEGT. The CDR3 is 13 amino acids. CDR3 sequence reads: CASRSAAYNEQFF.

V gene TRBV5-1 combines with J gene TRBJ1-1; TCRdb indicates TRBD1, and absent DNA this call remains unverified. CDR3 length equals 17 residues. CDR1 and CDR2 from the germline V gene are SGHRS and YFSETQ. CDR3 region: CASSLGPDRPMNTEAFF.